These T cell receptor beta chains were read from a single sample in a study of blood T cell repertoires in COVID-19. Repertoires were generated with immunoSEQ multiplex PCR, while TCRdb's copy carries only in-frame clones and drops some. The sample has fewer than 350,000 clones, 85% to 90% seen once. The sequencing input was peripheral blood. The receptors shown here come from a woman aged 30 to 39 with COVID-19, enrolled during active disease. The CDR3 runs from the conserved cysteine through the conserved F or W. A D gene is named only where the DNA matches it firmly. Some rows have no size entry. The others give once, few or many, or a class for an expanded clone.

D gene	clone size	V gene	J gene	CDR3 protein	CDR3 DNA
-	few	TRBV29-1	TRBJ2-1	CSVVQGTSSYNEQFF	TGCAGCGTTGTTCAGGGGACAAGCTCCTACAATGAGCAGTTCTTC
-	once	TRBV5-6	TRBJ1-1	CASSIHPGLGEAFF	TGTGCCAGCAGCATACACCCGGGACTGGGTGAAGCTTTCTTT
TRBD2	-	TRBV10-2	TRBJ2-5	CASSESVSGGETQYF	TGCGCCAGCAGTGAGTCGGTTAGCGGGGGGGAGACCCAGTACTTC
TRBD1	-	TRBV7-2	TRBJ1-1	CASSPAGTGRTEAFF	TGTGCCAGCAGCCCCGCCGGGACAGGGAGGACTGAAGCTTTCTTT
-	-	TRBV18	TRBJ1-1	CASSPGGIRGTEAFF	TGTGCCAGCTCACCTGGGGGGATCCGGGGCACTGAAGCTTTCTTT
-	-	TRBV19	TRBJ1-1	CASSTVIDTEAFF	TGTGCCAGTAGTACCGTAATTGACACTGAAGCTTTCTTT
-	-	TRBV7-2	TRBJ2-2	CASSQTANTGELFF	TGTGCCAGCAGCCAAACAGCCAACACCGGGGAGCTGTTTTTT
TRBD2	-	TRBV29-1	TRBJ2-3	CSGRDSLAADTQYF	TGCAGCGGGCGGGACTCGCTAGCGGCAGATACGCAGTATTTT
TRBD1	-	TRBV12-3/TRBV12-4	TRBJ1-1	CASSSRGRAAFF	TGTGCCAGCAGTTCCAGGGGGCGGGCGGCTTTCTTT
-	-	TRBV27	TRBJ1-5	CASSLMAFSNQPQHF	TGTGCCAGCAGTTTGATGGCATTTAGCAATCAGCCCCAGCATTTT
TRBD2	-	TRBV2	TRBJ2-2	CASRPGLGGGELFF	TGTGCCAGCAGGCCGGGACTAGGGGGCGGGGAGCTGTTTTTT
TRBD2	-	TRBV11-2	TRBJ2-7	CASSWTSGDHEQYF	TGTGCCAGCAGTTGGACTAGCGGGGACCACGAGCAGTACTTC
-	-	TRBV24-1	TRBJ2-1	CATSALYTDYNEQFF	TGTGCCACCAGTGCTCTCTATACAGATTACAATGAGCAGTTCTTC
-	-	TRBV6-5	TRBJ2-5	CASTRTVRETQYF	TGTGCCAGTACCCGCACGGTCAGGGAGACCCAGTACTTC
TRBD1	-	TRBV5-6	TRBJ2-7	CASSLQEAGGYEQYF	TGTGCCAGCAGCCTACAGGAGGCAGGGGGCTACGAGCAGTACTTC
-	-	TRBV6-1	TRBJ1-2	CASSETVSYGYTF	TGTGCCAGCAGTGAGACAGTCTCCTATGGCTACACCTTC
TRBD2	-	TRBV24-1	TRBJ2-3	CATSKAPAGGTDTQYF	TGTGCCACCAGTAAGGCCCCGGCGGGGGGGACAGATACGCAGTATTTT